This is a list of T cell receptor beta chains from one sample in a study of control samples from healthy donors and cancer patients. The assay was immunoSEQ multiplex PCR, and TCRdb's table has in-frame clones only and misses some. The data hold around 150,000 clones, with around 90% observed a single time. The specimen was blood. The source is a man in his thirties or forties in good health. Both conserved end residues are part of each CDR3. Each record gives: CDR3 protein, CDR3 DNA, D gene, clone size, J gene, V gene. The D gene is left open where the match is weak. Only some rows state a clone size, as once, few, many or a class for expanded clones.

cdr3_aa: CAWSVKGAGNQPQHF
cdr3_nt: TGTGCCTGGAGTGTAAAGGGGGCAGGCAATCAGCCCCAGCATTTT
d_call: TRBD1
clone_size: -
j_call: TRBJ1-5
v_call: TRBV30

cdr3_aa: CASTDRISGIGEQYF
cdr3_nt: TGTGCCAGCACCGACCGGATAAGCGGGATCGGCGAGCAGTACTTC
d_call: TRBD2
clone_size: -
j_call: TRBJ2-7
v_call: TRBV7-9

cdr3_aa: CASSLLGVAGGYEQYF
cdr3_nt: TGTGCCAGCAGCCTCCTGGGGGTAGCGGGAGGGTACGAGCAGTACTTC
d_call: TRBD2
clone_size: -
j_call: TRBJ2-7
v_call: TRBV5-5

cdr3_aa: CASSRGSGQGTDTQYF
cdr3_nt: TGTGCCAGTAGTAGGGGATCGGGACAGGGCACAGATACGCAGTATTTT
d_call: TRBD1
clone_size: -
j_call: TRBJ2-3
v_call: TRBV19

cdr3_aa: CASSQEVGTLVYEKLFF
cdr3_nt: TGTGCCAGCAGCCAAGAAGTCGGGACACTCGTATATGAAAAACTGTTTTTT
d_call: -
clone_size: once
j_call: TRBJ1-4
v_call: TRBV3-1/TRBV3-2

cdr3_aa: CASSSPSQGNYGYTF
cdr3_nt: TGTGCCAGCAGTTCCCCCAGCCAGGGGAACTATGGCTACACCTTC
d_call: -
clone_size: -
j_call: TRBJ1-2
v_call: TRBV27

cdr3_aa: CATSDGTGGFEQYF
cdr3_nt: TGTGCCACCAGTGACGGGACAGGGGGTTTCGAGCAGTACTTC
d_call: TRBD1
clone_size: -
j_call: TRBJ2-7
v_call: TRBV24-1

cdr3_aa: CASRNFIETQYF
cdr3_nt: TGCGCCAGCCGGAACTTTATAGAGACCCAGTACTTC
d_call: -
clone_size: -
j_call: TRBJ2-5
v_call: TRBV23-1

cdr3_aa: CASSGMGGPETQYF
cdr3_nt: TGTGCCAGCAGTGGGATGGGGGGTCCGGAGACCCAGTACTTC
d_call: -
clone_size: -
j_call: TRBJ2-5
v_call: TRBV25-1

cdr3_aa: CASSETYEQYF
cdr3_nt: TGTGCCAGCAGTGAAACCTACGAGCAGTACTTC
d_call: -
clone_size: medium-sized
j_call: TRBJ2-7
v_call: TRBV25-1

cdr3_aa: CASTTGSGGGLETQYF
cdr3_nt: TGTGCCAGCACCACGGGTAGCGGGGGAGGGTTAGAGACCCAGTACTTC
d_call: TRBD2
clone_size: -
j_call: TRBJ2-5
v_call: TRBV6-6

cdr3_aa: CATSDFWGSDTQYF
cdr3_nt: TGTGCCACCAGTGATTTTTGGGGGTCAGATACGCAGTATTTT
d_call: -
clone_size: -
j_call: TRBJ2-3
v_call: TRBV24-1

cdr3_aa: CAWSAAGWGQTMNTEAFF
cdr3_nt: TGTGCCTGGAGCGCCGCCGGGTGGGGACAGACCATGAACACTGAAGCTTTCTTT
d_call: TRBD1
clone_size: -
j_call: TRBJ1-1
v_call: TRBV30

cdr3_aa: CASGDRSSYNSPLHF
cdr3_nt: TGTGCCAGCGGGGACAGAAGCTCCTATAATTCACCCCTCCACTTT
d_call: TRBD1
clone_size: -
j_call: TRBJ1-6
v_call: TRBV2

cdr3_aa: CASSVYTYNEQFF
cdr3_nt: TGTGCCAGCAGTGTCTATACCTACAATGAGCAGTTCTTC
d_call: -
clone_size: -
j_call: TRBJ2-1
v_call: TRBV2

cdr3_aa: CSVRRIQETQYF
cdr3_nt: TGCAGCGTTCGCAGGATCCAAGAGACCCAGTACTTC
d_call: -
clone_size: -
j_call: TRBJ2-5
v_call: TRBV29-1

cdr3_aa: CASSQEGTRAGEQYF
cdr3_nt: TGCGCCAGCAGCCAAGAGGGGACTAGAGCGGGCGAGCAGTACTTC
d_call: TRBD2
clone_size: -
j_call: TRBJ2-7
v_call: TRBV4-3

cdr3_aa: CASSQTFSGGGYAFF
cdr3_nt: TGTGCCAGCAGCCAAACTTTCAGCGGGGGGGGATATGCGTTCTTC
d_call: TRBD2
clone_size: -
j_call: TRBJ2-1
v_call: TRBV3-1/TRBV3-2

cdr3_aa: CASSQDYPNSPLHF
cdr3_nt: TGCGCCAGCAGCCAAGATTATCCCAATTCACCCCTCCACTTT
d_call: -
clone_size: -
j_call: TRBJ1-6
v_call: TRBV4-3

cdr3_aa: CASSPTPRLAGFVLFQETQYF
cdr3_nt: TGTGCCAGCAGCCCCACCCCCAGACTAGCGGGGTTCGTCCTATTTCAAGAGACCCAGTACTTC
d_call: TRBD2
clone_size: -
j_call: TRBJ2-5
v_call: TRBV27

cdr3_aa: CATSDLGTSGRYEQYF
cdr3_nt: TGTGCCACCAGTGACTTGGGGACTAGCGGGAGGTACGAGCAGTACTTC
d_call: TRBD2
clone_size: -
j_call: TRBJ2-7
v_call: TRBV24-1

cdr3_aa: CASSPDRVSTIYF
cdr3_nt: TGTGCCAGCAGCCCCGACAGGGTGAGCACCATATATTTT
d_call: TRBD1
clone_size: -
j_call: TRBJ1-3
v_call: TRBV3-1/TRBV3-2

cdr3_aa: CATSPRTGAFLFF
cdr3_nt: TGTGCCACCAGCCCACGGACAGGGGCATTCCTGTTTTTT
d_call: TRBD1
clone_size: -
j_call: TRBJ1-4
v_call: TRBV15

cdr3_aa: CASSKYEQYF
cdr3_nt: TGTGCCAGCTCAAAATACGAGCAGTACTTC
d_call: -
clone_size: -
j_call: TRBJ2-7
v_call: TRBV25-1

cdr3_aa: CASSATEGKDTQYF
cdr3_nt: TGTGCCAGCAGTGCGACGGAGGGGAAAGATACGCAGTATTTT
d_call: -
clone_size: -
j_call: TRBJ2-3
v_call: TRBV2

cdr3_aa: CASSYADKNNEQFF
cdr3_nt: TGTGCCAGCAGTTACGCAGACAAAAACAATGAGCAGTTCTTC
d_call: -
clone_size: -
j_call: TRBJ2-1
v_call: TRBV6-5

cdr3_aa: CASSFGQETYNEQFF
cdr3_nt: TGTGCCAGCAGCTTTGGGCAGGAGACCTACAATGAGCAGTTCTTC
d_call: -
clone_size: once
j_call: TRBJ2-1
v_call: TRBV5-4

cdr3_aa: CASSLMGTNEKLFF
cdr3_nt: TGTGCCAGCAGCTTGATGGGAACTAATGAAAAACTGTTTTTT
d_call: -
clone_size: -
j_call: TRBJ1-4
v_call: TRBV5-5

cdr3_aa: CASSLRLAGGQETQYF
cdr3_nt: TGTGCCAGCAGTCTCCGACTAGCGGGGGGGCAAGAGACCCAGTACTTC
d_call: TRBD2
clone_size: -
j_call: TRBJ2-5
v_call: TRBV28

cdr3_aa: CASTPGGTNEKLFF
cdr3_nt: TGTGCCAGCACTCCCGGTGGAACTAATGAAAAACTGTTTTTT
d_call: -
clone_size: -
j_call: TRBJ1-4
v_call: TRBV2

cdr3_aa: CASSQVGMSSGANVLTF
cdr3_nt: TGTGCCAGCAGCCAAGTGGGAATGAGCTCCGGGGCCAACGTCCTGACTTTC
d_call: -
clone_size: -
j_call: TRBJ2-6
v_call: TRBV4-2

cdr3_aa: CASSEVQGSNQPQHF
cdr3_nt: TGTGCCAGCAGTGAGGTCCAGGGGAGCAATCAGCCCCAGCATTTT
d_call: -
clone_size: few
j_call: TRBJ1-5
v_call: TRBV2

cdr3_aa: CASSPRDGELFF
cdr3_nt: TGTGCCAGCAGCCCCAGGGACGGGGAGCTGTTTTTT
d_call: -
clone_size: -
j_call: TRBJ2-2
v_call: TRBV7-6

cdr3_aa: CASSTDRGTDQPQHF
cdr3_nt: TGTGCCAGTAGCACAGACAGGGGGACGGATCAGCCCCAGCATTTT
d_call: TRBD1
clone_size: -
j_call: TRBJ1-5
v_call: TRBV19

cdr3_aa: CASSPPAPPAQYF
cdr3_nt: TGTGCCAGCTCACCACCGGCCCCACCCGCCCAGTACTTC
d_call: -
clone_size: -
j_call: TRBJ2-5
v_call: TRBV18

cdr3_aa: CASSLGGWQGATYEQYF
cdr3_nt: TGTGCCAGCAGCTTAGGGGGGTGGCAGGGGGCAACCTACGAGCAGTACTTC
d_call: TRBD1
clone_size: -
j_call: TRBJ2-7
v_call: TRBV7-8

cdr3_aa: CASSITVNTEAFF
cdr3_nt: TGTGCCAGCAGTATCACAGTGAACACTGAAGCTTTCTTT
d_call: -
clone_size: -
j_call: TRBJ1-1
v_call: TRBV27

cdr3_aa: CASSAGTAITDTQYF
cdr3_nt: TGTGCCAGCAGCGCAGGGACAGCCATCACAGATACGCAGTATTTT
d_call: TRBD1
clone_size: -
j_call: TRBJ2-3
v_call: TRBV7-3

cdr3_aa: CASSLRPVETQYF
cdr3_nt: TGTGCCAGCAGCTTAAGGCCGGTAGAGACCCAGTACTTC
d_call: -
clone_size: -
j_call: TRBJ2-5
v_call: TRBV7-9

cdr3_aa: CASSYTSGRRNEQFF
cdr3_nt: TGTGCCAGCAGTTACACTAGCGGGAGAAGAAATGAGCAGTTCTTC
d_call: TRBD2
clone_size: few
j_call: TRBJ2-1
v_call: TRBV6-2/TRBV6-3

cdr3_aa: CASSQVEHTQYF
cdr3_nt: TGTGCCAGCAGCCAAGTTGAACATACGCAGTATTTT
d_call: -
clone_size: -
j_call: TRBJ2-3
v_call: TRBV3-1/TRBV3-2

cdr3_aa: CSVDGSHGYTF
cdr3_nt: TGCAGCGTGGATGGCTCGCATGGCTACACCTTC
d_call: -
clone_size: -
j_call: TRBJ1-2
v_call: TRBV29-1

cdr3_aa: CSVDLGQGYNEQFF
cdr3_nt: TGCAGCGTTGACTTAGGACAGGGTTACAATGAGCAGTTCTTC
d_call: TRBD1
clone_size: -
j_call: TRBJ2-1
v_call: TRBV29-1

cdr3_aa: CASSVTLAVYNEQFF
cdr3_nt: TGTGCCAGCAGCGTAACGCTAGCGGTCTACAATGAGCAGTTCTTC
d_call: TRBD2
clone_size: few
j_call: TRBJ2-1
v_call: TRBV9

cdr3_aa: CASSLDQSSYNSPLHF
cdr3_nt: TGCGCCAGCAGCTTGGACCAGAGCTCCTATAATTCACCCCTCCACTTT
d_call: -
clone_size: -
j_call: TRBJ1-6
v_call: TRBV5-1

cdr3_aa: CASSSPRTGISTDTQYF
cdr3_nt: TGTGCCAGCAGCTCTCCCCGGACAGGGATTAGCACAGATACGCAGTATTTT
d_call: TRBD1
clone_size: -
j_call: TRBJ2-3
v_call: TRBV5-4

cdr3_aa: CASSESFGDTQYF
cdr3_nt: TGTGCCAGCAGTGAGAGCTTTGGAGATACGCAGTATTTT
d_call: -
clone_size: -
j_call: TRBJ2-3
v_call: TRBV6-1

cdr3_aa: CARSYPIGNTIYF
cdr3_nt: TGTGCCAGAAGCTATCCCATCGGGAACACCATATATTTT
d_call: -
clone_size: -
j_call: TRBJ1-3
v_call: TRBV7-5

cdr3_aa: CASRPPSGVDTQYF
cdr3_nt: TGTGCCAGCAGGCCTCCCAGCGGGGTCGATACGCAGTATTTT
d_call: TRBD2
clone_size: -
j_call: TRBJ2-3
v_call: TRBV11-2

cdr3_aa: CASSLYQGNTEAFF
cdr3_nt: TGTGCCAGCAGCTTATATCAGGGGAACACTGAAGCTTTCTTT
d_call: -
clone_size: -
j_call: TRBJ1-1
v_call: TRBV7-3

cdr3_aa: CASIAGGPNQPQHF
cdr3_nt: TGTGCCAGCATAGCAGGGGGCCCGAATCAGCCCCAGCATTTT
d_call: TRBD1
clone_size: few
j_call: TRBJ1-5
v_call: TRBV6-5